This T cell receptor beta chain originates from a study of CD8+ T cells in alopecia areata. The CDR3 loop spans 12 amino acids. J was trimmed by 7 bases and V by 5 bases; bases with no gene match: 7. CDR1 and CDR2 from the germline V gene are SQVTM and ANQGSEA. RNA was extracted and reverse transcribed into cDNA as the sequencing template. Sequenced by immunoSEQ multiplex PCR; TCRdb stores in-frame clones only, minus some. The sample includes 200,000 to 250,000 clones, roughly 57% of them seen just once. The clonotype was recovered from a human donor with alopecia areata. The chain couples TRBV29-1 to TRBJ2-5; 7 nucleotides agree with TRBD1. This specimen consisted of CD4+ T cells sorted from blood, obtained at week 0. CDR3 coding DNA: TGCAGCGTTCGACAGGGTCTTGGGACCCAGTACTTC. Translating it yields CSVRQGLGTQYF.